This T cell receptor (beta chain) was obtained from a study of T cell responses to AZD1222 COVID-19 vaccine. As for this clone: The antigen is unknown.

The study's findings and limits: Repertoires in all cases were sampled only once the peak T cell response had passed. Baseline seropositivity characterized only a handful of AZD1222 recipients. Vaccination with two AZD1222 doses was followed by a rise in Spike-specific TCR breadth and depth. Spike regions recognized by vaccine-associated CD4 TCRs spanned the protein, led by 160-218 and 743-854.

Germline V gives CDR1 SEHNR, CDR2 FQNEAQ (reference sequence). The CDR3 covers 17 residues. V lost 2 bases and J lost 9; bases outside the gene matches: 12. Sequenced by immunoSEQ multiplex PCR; TCRdb stores in-frame clones only, minus some. Of 100,000 to 150,000 clones listed, less than 95% are singletons. The sequence derives from an adult in good health. Material: peripheral blood, obtained on day 0 of MenACWY control vaccination. The chain has TRBV7-9 and TRBJ1-6, with 8 bases fitting TRBD1. The CDR3 coding sequence is TGTGCCAGCAGCTTATGGCCCCCCAGGGGGCTCGGTTCACCCCTCCACTTT. It codes for CASSLWPPRGLGSPLHF.